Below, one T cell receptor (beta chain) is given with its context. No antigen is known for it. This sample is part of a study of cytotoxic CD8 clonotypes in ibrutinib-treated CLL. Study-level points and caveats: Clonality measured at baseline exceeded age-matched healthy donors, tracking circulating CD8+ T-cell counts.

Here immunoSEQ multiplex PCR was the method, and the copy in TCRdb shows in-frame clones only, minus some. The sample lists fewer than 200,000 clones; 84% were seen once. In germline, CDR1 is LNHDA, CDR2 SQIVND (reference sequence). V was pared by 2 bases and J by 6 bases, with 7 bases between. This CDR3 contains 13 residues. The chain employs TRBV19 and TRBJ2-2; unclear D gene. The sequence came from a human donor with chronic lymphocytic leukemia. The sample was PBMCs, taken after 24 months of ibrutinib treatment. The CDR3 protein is CASSISVSGELFF. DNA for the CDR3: TGTGCCAGTAGTATAAGTGTATCCGGGGAGCTGTTTTTT.